The 21 T cell receptor beta chains given below trace back to one sample, sequenced in a study of control samples from healthy donors and cancer patients. TCRdb keeps only in-frame clones here, not all; method: immunoSEQ multiplex PCR. The profile covers approximately 150,000 clones, with roughly 94% appearing a single time and around 15% taken by the ten largest. The specimen sequenced was PBMCs. The receptors originated from a man aged 55 to 69 with colorectal cancer.

V is TRBV11-2 and J is TRBJ2-7; D unresolved. There are 13 residues in the CDR3. Germline V lookup: CDR1 SGHAT, CDR2 FQNNGV. Deletions cut 2 bases from V and 5 bases from J, with 10 bases between. CDR3 sequence: CASSLRLTNEQYF. In DNA, the CDR3 is TGTGCCAGCAGCTTACGGCTGACGAACGAGCAGTACTTC.

The chain couples TRBV30 to TRBJ2-5; a possible D gene is TRBD1 (6 bases). V was clipped by 0 bases and J by 5 bases, with 10 bases between them. CDR1 GTSNPN and CDR2 SVGIG come from the germline V gene (reference sequence). This CDR3 contains 13 residues. The CDR3: CAWSVQGVETQYF. The CDR3 DNA follows: TGTGCCTGGAGTGTACAGGGTGTGGAGACCCAGTACTTC.

The rearrangement joins TRBV29-1 to TRBJ1-2; D is unclear. The CDR3 sequence is 12 residues long. Trimming pared 4 bases from V and 4 bases from J, leaving 10 bases between. Per the germline V gene, CDR1 is SQVTM and CDR2 is ANQGSEA. The CDR3 bases are TGCAGCGTTGGGGCAGGAACCTATGGCTACACCTTC. Encoded protein: CSVGAGTYGYTF.

CDR3 DNA sequence: TGTGCCTGGAACCCGGGACAGGGCAACGCTGAAGCTTTCTTT. Translating it yields CAWNPGQGNAEAFF. The chain carries TRBV30 and TRBJ1-1; 9 bases align to TRBD1. CDR3 length: 14 amino acids. V gave up 4 bases and J gave up 6 bases; unmatched junction bases: 9. CDR1 is GTSNPN, CDR2 SVGIG, per germline (reference sequence).

Only a few counts were recorded for this clone. This chain connects TRBV28 to TRBJ1-4; D might be TRBD1 (5 bases). The germline V gene encodes CDR1 MDHEN and CDR2 SYDVKM. The CDR3 extends over 14 amino acids. Trimming removed 4 bases at V and 6 bases at J, with 12 bases between. The CDR3 DNA reads as TGTGCCAGCAGTTGGACAAGATCCCATGAAAAACTGTTTTTT. Protein: CASSWTRSHEKLFF.

V gene TRBV6-1 combines with J gene TRBJ2-3, with a weak D call TRBD2 (6 bases). The germline gives CDR1 MNHNS, CDR2 SASEGT. V shed 3 bases and J shed 4 bases, with 11 bases lying between them. The length of the CDR3 is 14 residues. The CDR3 bases are TGTGCCAGCAGTGACACGACTAGGGCAGATACGCAGTATTTT. It yields the protein CASSDTTRADTQYF.

The chain combines TRBV28 with TRBJ1-5; D might be TRBD1 (6 bases). This CDR3 contains 17 residues. The V end was cut by 8 bases, the J end by 5 bases, with 25 bases between. Germline V lookup: CDR1 MDHEN, CDR2 SYDVKM. The CDR3 coding sequence is TGTGCCAGCGGCTCCGCCTCGGCAGGGGACGAGGATCAGCCCCAGCATTTT. Protein sequence: CASGSASAGDEDQPQHF. Supplemented by reference TRBV28 and TRBJ1-5, the full variable domain reads DVKVTQSSRYLVKRTGEKVFLECVQDMDHENMFWYRQDPGLGLRLIYFSYDVKMKEKGDIPEGYSVSREKKERFSLILESASTNQTSMYLCASGSASAGDEDQPQHFGDGTRLSIL.

The chain is built from TRBV15 and TRBJ1-2; 9 nucleotides agree with TRBD1. V shed 0 bases, J shed 12 bases, and the junction held 8 bases outside the gene matches. Germline-derived CDR1 and CDR2 are LNHNV and YYDKDF (reference sequence). The CDR3 extends over 14 amino acids. CDR3 loop: CATSRDVGQGRHTF. For the CDR3, the DNA is TGTGCCACCAGCAGAGATGTGGGACAGGGTAGGCACACCTTC.

V is TRBV28 and J is TRBJ2-3; D gene unclear. This CDR3 is built from 12 residues. The germline V gene encodes CDR1 MDHEN and CDR2 SYDVKM. The V and J ends lost 7 bases and 0 bases respectively, with 5 bases between them. The CDR3 sequence is CASIASTDTQYF. As DNA, the CDR3 is TGTGCCAGCATCGCTAGCACAGATACGCAGTATTTT. The entire variable domain, with the rest obtained from reference TRBV28 and TRBJ2-3, is as follows: DVKVTQSSRYLVKRTGEKVFLECVQDMDHENMFWYRQDPGLGLRLIYFSYDVKMKEKGDIPEGYSVSREKKERFSLILESASTNQTSMYLCASIASTDTQYFGPGTRLTVL.

The V call is TRBV4-3, the J call TRBJ1-5; D call uncertain. The CDR3 runs to 15 residues. Trimming removed 0 bases at V and 10 bases at J, with 16 bases between. Germline V gene lookup returns CDR1 LGHNA and CDR2 YSLEER. CDR3 sequence: CASSQELGFFKPQHF. CDR3 DNA: TGCGCCAGCAGCCAAGAATTAGGGTTTTTTAAACCCCAGCATTTT.

The CDR3 nucleotides are TGTGCCAGCAGTTTAGGTCCGCTCTCCCCTGAAGCTTTCTTT. Amino acid sequence: CASSLGPLSPEAFF. The chain employs TRBV27 and TRBJ1-1; D remains unclear. Germline V gives CDR1 MNHEY, CDR2 SMNVEV (reference sequence). The CDR3 spans 14 residues. Trimming shortened V by 2 bases and J by 6 bases, and 13 bases separated the two germline ends.

V gene TRBV6-4 combines with J gene TRBJ1-1; a possible D gene is TRBD1 (5 bases). CDR3 size: 14 residues. Germline values: CDR1 MRHNA, CDR2 SNTAGT. The V gene lost 0 bases and the J gene lost 4 bases, with 9 bases spanning the gap. The CDR3 DNA is TGTGCCAGCAGTGACTCCGGGGGAATCACTGAAGCTTTCTTT. Its translation: CASSDSGGITEAFF.

The V gene is TRBV30, the J gene TRBJ1-2, with unresolved D. The CDR3 runs 13 residues. Germline CDR1 and CDR2: GTSNPN and SVGIG (reference sequence). Deletions cut 1 base from V and 0 bases from J, with 6 bases between. The chain's CDR3 is CAWSGGTNYGYTF. The CDR3 nucleotides read TGTGCCTGGAGTGGGGGTACTAACTATGGCTACACCTTC. The full variable domain, rest sourced from reference TRBV30 and TRBJ1-2, is SQTIHQWPATLVQPVGSPLSLECTVEGTSNPNLYWYRQAAGRGLQLLFYSVGIGQISSEVPQNLSASRPQDRQFILSSKKLLLSDSGFYLCAWSGGTNYGYTFGSGTRLTVV.

This CDR3 reads CASSYQPGSTQPQHF. The DNA for the CDR3 is TGTGCCAGCAGTTACCAACCGGGATCGACTCAGCCCCAGCATTTT. V gene TRBV6-2 or TRBV6-3 combines with J gene TRBJ1-5; D gene uncertain. Trimming left V 2 bases short and J 6 bases short, with 14 bases between. This CDR3 has 15 residues. CDR1 is MNHEY and CDR2 is SVGEGT in the germline V gene.

CDR3 protein: CASRPRGTLGETQYF. In nucleotides, the CDR3 is TGTGCCAGCCGACCCCGCGGGACACTGGGAGAGACCCAGTACTTC. The rearrangement links TRBV6-1 to TRBJ2-5; D could derive from TRBD1 or TRBD2 (6 bases each). Between the trimmed V and J ends, which lost 8 bases and 4 bases, there was a span of 20 bases. The CDR3 has 15 amino acids. The germline gives CDR1 MNHNS, CDR2 SASEGT.

The chain carries TRBV5-1 and TRBJ1-1, with unresolved D. The CDR3 extends over 12 amino acids. Trimming left V 0 bases short and J 8 bases short, with 8 bases between. Germline V gene lookup returns CDR1 SGHRS and CDR2 YFSETQ. This chain's CDR3 is CASSLEGIEAFF. The CDR3 DNA follows: TGCGCCAGCAGCTTGGAAGGAATCGAAGCTTTCTTT. Drawing the rest from reference TRBV5-1 and TRBJ1-1, the complete variable domain is KAGVTQTPRYLIKTRGQQVTLSCSPISGHRSVSWYQQTPGQGLQFLFEYFSETQRNKGNFPGRFSGRQFSNSRSEMNVSTLELGDSALYLCASSLEGIEAFFGQGTRLTVV.

This rearrangement joins TRBV15 to TRBJ1-4, with D possibly TRBD1 on 5 matching bases. The CDR3 has 13 amino acids. Germline-derived CDR1 and CDR2 are LNHNV and YYDKDF (reference sequence). V gave up 2 bases and J gave up 8 bases, with 9 bases separating them. For the CDR3, the DNA is TGTGCCACCAGCAGACTGACAGACGAAAAACTGTTTTTT. Translated, it gives CATSRLTDEKLFF.

This chain connects TRBV27 to TRBJ1-4; D gene uncertain. Germline V gives CDR1 MNHEY, CDR2 SMNVEV (reference sequence). With 5 bases removed from V and 2 bases from J, the gap between germline ends came to 9 bases. This CDR3 has 14 residues. The CDR3 DNA is TGTGCCAGCAGTCCGACGTTTACTAATGAAAAACTGTTTTTT. The encoded protein is CASSPTFTNEKLFF. Complete variable domain (other parts from reference TRBV27 and TRBJ1-4): EAQVTQNPRYLITVTGKKLTVTCSQNMNHEYMSWYRQDPGLGLRQIYYSMNVEVTDKGDVPEGYKVSRKEKRNFPLILESPSPNQTSLYFCASSPTFTNEKLFFGSGTQLSVL.

The chain is built from TRBV4-1 and TRBJ1-5; TRBD1 agrees at 10 bases. This CDR3 is 17 amino acids long. CDR1 is MGHRA and CDR2 is YSYEKL in the germline V gene. V trimming: 1 base; J trimming: 1 base; junction bases outside the gene matches: 4. The CDR3 region has the DNA TGCGCCAGCAGCCAAGTCCCGGGACAGGGGAGCAATCAGCCCCAGCATTTT. Residues: CASSQVPGQGSNQPQHF.

V and J are TRBV11-2 and TRBJ2-5, with TRBD1 identical over 8 bases. After removal of 5 bases from V and 3 bases from J, the junction contained 2 bases not matched to a gene. The CDR3 is made up of 13 amino acids. Germline V lookup: CDR1 SGHAT, CDR2 FQNNGV. The CDR3: CASSLDREETQYF. DNA for the CDR3: TGTGCCAGCAGCCTGGACAGGGAAGAGACCCAGTACTTC.

This clone was seen more than once but under ten times. This chain uses TRBV29-1 with TRBJ2-2; D is ambiguous. CDR3 length: 13 residues. The germline CDR1 and CDR2 sequences are SQVTM and ANQGSEA. V gave up 6 bases and J gave up 0 bases, with 8 bases separating them. CDR3 DNA: TGCAGCGTGCATCTTACGAACACCGGGGAGCTGTTTTTT. It translates to CSVHLTNTGELFF.